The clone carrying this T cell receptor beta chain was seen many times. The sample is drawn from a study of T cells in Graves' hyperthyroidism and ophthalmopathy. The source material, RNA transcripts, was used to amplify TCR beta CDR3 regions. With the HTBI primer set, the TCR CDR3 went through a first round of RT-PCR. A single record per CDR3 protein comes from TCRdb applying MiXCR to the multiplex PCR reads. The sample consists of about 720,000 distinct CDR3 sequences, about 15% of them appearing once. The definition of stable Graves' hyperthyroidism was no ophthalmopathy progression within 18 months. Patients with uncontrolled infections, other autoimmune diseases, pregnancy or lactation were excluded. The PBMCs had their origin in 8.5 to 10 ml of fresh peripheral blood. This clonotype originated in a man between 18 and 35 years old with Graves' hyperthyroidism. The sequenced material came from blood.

CDR3 in DNA: TGTGCCAGCAGCCAGGACCAGATAAAAAACATTCAGTACTTC. Translating it yields CASSQDQIKNIQYF. The V and J genes are TRBV3-1 and TRBJ2-4; the D is unclear. This CDR3 region has 14 residues. CDR1 LGHDT and CDR2 YNNKEL come from the germline V gene (reference sequence). V was clipped by 3 bases and J by 4 bases, with 10 bases between them.